This TCR beta chain was profiled in a study of cytomegalovirus exposure and HLA in healthy donors. The protocol was immunoSEQ multiplex PCR, while the TCRdb copy is restricted to in-frame clones and leaves out a portion. The profile shows roughly 150,000 clones, approximately 94% of them singletons. As for this clone: The antigen remains undetermined.

General study findings and limits: Using the classifier, cytomegalovirus status was reportedly diagnosed with high specificity and sensitivity.

Trimming at V came to 2 bases and at J to 7 bases, leaving 3 bases not matched to a gene. This CDR3 contains 13 residues. Germline CDR1 and CDR2: MNHEY and SMNVEV (reference sequence). The chain joins TRBV27 to TRBJ2-7; the match to TRBD1 covers 9 bases. The receptor was isolated from a man aged 18 to 29 in good health and CMV-seropositive. The sample was PBMCs. The CDR3 DNA reads as TGTGCCAGCAGTTTAGGGACAGGGCTGGAGCAGTACTTC. Its translation is CASSLGTGLEQYF.